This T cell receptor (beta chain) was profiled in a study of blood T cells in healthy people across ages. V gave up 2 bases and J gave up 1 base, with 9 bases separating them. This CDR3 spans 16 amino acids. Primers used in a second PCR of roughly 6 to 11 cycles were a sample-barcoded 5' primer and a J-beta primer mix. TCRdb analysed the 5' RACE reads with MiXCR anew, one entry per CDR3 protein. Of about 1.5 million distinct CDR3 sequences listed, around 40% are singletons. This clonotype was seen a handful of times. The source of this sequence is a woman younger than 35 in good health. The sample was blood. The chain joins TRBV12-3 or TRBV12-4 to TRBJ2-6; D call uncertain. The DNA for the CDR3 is TGTGCCAGCAGTTTATCGGCGCTATCTGGGGCCAACGTCCTGACTTTC. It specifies CASSLSALSGANVLTF.